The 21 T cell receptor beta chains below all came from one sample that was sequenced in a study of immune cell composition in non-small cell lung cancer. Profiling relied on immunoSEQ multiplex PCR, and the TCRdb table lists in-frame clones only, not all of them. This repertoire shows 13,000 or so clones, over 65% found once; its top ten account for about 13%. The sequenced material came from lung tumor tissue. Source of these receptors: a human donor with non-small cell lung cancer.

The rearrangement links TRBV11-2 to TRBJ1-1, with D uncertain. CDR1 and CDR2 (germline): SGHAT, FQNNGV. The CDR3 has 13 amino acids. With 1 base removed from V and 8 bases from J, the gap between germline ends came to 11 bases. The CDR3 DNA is TGTGCCAGCAGCTTAGGCCCGGTTCGGGAAGCTTTCTTT. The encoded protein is CASSLGPVREAFF.

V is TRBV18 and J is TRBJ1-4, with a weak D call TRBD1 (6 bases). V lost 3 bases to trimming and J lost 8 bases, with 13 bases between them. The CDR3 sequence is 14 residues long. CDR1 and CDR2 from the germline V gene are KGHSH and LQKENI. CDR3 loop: CASSPEQGAEKLFF. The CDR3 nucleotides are TGTGCCAGCTCACCCGAACAGGGTGCCGAAAAACTGTTTTTT.

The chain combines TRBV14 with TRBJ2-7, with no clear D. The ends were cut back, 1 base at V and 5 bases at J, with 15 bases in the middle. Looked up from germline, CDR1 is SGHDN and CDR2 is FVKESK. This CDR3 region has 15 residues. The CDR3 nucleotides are TGTGCCAGCAGCCAAGTGGGCTCCGTATCCCACGAGCAGTACTTC. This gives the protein CASSQVGSVSHEQYF.

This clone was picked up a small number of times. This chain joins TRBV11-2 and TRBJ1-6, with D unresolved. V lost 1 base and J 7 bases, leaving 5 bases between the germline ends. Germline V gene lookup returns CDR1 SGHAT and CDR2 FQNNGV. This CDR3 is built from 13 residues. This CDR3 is CASSLGANSPLHF. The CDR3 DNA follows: TGTGCCAGCAGCTTAGGAGCCAATTCACCCCTCCACTTT.

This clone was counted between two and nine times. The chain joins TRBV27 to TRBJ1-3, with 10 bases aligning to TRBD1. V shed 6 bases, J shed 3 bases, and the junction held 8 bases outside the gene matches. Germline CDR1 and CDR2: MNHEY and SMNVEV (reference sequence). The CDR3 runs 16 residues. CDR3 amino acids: CASSPRTGGFGNTIYF. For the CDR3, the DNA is TGTGCCAGCAGCCCCCGGACAGGGGGATTTGGAAACACCATATATTTT.

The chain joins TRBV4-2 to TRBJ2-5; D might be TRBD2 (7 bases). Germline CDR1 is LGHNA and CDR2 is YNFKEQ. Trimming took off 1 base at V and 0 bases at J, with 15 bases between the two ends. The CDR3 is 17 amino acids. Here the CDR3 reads CASSQVIGGAYQETQYF. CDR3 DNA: TGTGCCAGCAGCCAAGTTATTGGGGGGGCGTACCAAGAGACCCAGTACTTC.

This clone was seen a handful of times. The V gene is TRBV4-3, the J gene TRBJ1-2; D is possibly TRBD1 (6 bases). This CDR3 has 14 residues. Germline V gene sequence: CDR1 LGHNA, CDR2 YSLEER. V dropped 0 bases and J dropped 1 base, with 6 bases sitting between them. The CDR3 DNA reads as TGCGCCAGCAGCCAAGACAGGGGTAACTATGGCTACACCTTC. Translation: CASSQDRGNYGYTF.

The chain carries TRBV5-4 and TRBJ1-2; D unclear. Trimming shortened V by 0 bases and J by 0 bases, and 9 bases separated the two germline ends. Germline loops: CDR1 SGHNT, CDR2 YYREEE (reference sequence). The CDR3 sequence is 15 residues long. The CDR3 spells CASSLELETNYGYTF. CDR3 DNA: TGTGCCAGCAGCTTGGAGCTAGAAACTAACTATGGCTACACCTTC.

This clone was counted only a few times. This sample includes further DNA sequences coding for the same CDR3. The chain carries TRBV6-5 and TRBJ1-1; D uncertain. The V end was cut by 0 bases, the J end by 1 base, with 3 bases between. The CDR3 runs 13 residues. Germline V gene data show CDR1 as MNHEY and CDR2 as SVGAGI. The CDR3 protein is CASSYSRNTEAFF. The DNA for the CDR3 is TGTGCCAGCAGTTACTCGCGGAACACTGAAGCTTTCTTT.

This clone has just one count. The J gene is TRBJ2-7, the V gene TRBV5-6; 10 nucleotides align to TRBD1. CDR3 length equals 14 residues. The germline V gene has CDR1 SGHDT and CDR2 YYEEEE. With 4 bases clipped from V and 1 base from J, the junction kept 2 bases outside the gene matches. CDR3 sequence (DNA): TGTGCCAGCAGCCCGGACAGGGGGTCCTACGAGCAGTACTTC. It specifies CASSPDRGSYEQYF.

CDR3 in DNA: TGTGCCAGCTCACCGGCGTCGGGGTTCGGCAATCAGCCCCAGCATTTT. Its protein is CASSPASGFGNQPQHF. The V and J genes are TRBV18 and TRBJ1-5, with no clear D. Trimming cost V 3 bases and J 2 bases, with 14 bases left between them. The CDR3 is 16 residues long. The germline V gene encodes CDR1 KGHSH and CDR2 LQKENI.

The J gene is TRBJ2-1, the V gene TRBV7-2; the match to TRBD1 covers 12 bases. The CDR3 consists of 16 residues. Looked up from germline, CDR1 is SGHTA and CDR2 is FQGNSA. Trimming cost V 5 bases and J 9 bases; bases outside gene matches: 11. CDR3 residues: CASSPRGTGGGGEQFF. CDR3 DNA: TGTGCCAGCAGCCCCCGCGGGACAGGGGGCGGCGGTGAGCAGTTCTTC.

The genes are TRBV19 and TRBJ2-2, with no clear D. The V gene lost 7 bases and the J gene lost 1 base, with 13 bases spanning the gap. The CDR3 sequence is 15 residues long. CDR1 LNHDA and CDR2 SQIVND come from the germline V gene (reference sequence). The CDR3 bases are TGTGCCAGTACGCAACAAACAAAGAACACCGGGGAGCTGTTTTTT. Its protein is CASTQQTKNTGELFF.

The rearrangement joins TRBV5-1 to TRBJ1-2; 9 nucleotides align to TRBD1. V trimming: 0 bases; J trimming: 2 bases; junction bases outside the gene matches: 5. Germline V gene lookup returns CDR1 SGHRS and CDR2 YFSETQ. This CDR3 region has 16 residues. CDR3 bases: TGCGCCAGCAGCTTGGAGGGGACAGGGTTCAACTATGGCTACACCTTC. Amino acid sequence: CASSLEGTGFNYGYTF. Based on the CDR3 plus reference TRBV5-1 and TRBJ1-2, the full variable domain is KAGVTQTPRYLIKTRGQQVTLSCSPISGHRSVSWYQQTPGQGLQFLFEYFSETQRNKGNFPGRFSGRQFSNSRSEMNVSTLELGDSALYLCASSLEGTGFNYGYTFGSGTRLTVV.

The CDR3 here is CASSLRYFSVSYEQYF. The CDR3 region has the DNA TGTGCCAGCAGCTTGCGGTATTTCTCGGTCTCCTACGAGCAGTACTTC. The genes are TRBV5-5 and TRBJ2-7, with D unclear. The CDR3 spans 16 residues. Germline assignment: CDR1 SGHKS and CDR2 YYEKEE (reference sequence). Trimming took 1 base from V and 0 from J, leaving 14 bases between them.

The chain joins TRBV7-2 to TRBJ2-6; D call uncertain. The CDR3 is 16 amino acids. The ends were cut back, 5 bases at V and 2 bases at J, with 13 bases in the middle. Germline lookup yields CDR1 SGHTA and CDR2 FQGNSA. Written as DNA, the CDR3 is TGTGCCAGCAGCCCCTTCTCGAGCCCTGGGGCCAACGTCCTGACTTTC. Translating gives CASSPFSSPGANVLTF.

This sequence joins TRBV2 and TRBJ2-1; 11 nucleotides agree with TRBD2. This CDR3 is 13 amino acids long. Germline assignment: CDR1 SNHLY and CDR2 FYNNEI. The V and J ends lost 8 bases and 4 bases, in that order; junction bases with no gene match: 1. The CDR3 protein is CASGTSGYNEQFF. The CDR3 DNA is TGTGCCAGCGGGACTAGCGGATACAATGAGCAGTTCTTC.

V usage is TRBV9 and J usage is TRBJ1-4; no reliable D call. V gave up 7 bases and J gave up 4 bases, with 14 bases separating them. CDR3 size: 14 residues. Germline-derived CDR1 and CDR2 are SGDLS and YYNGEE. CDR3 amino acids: CASAEGFRNEKLFF. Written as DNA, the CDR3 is TGTGCCAGCGCGGAAGGATTCCGTAATGAAAAACTGTTTTTT.

The CDR3: CASKREGFFTDTQYF. DNA of the CDR3: TGTGCCAGCAAGCGGGAGGGTTTCTTCACAGATACGCAGTATTTT. The rearrangement joins TRBV5-6 to TRBJ2-3; TRBD2 matches 10 bases. The CDR3 covers 15 residues. Trimming at V came to 6 bases and at J to 2 bases, leaving 6 bases not matched to a gene. The germline V gene encodes CDR1 SGHDT and CDR2 YYEEEE.

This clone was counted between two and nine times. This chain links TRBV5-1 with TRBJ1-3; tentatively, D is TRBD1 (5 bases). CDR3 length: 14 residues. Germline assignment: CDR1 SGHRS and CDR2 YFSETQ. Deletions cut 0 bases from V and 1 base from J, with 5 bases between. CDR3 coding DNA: TGCGCCAGCAGCTTGGGACAGTCTGGAAACACCATATATTTT. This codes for CASSLGQSGNTIYF.

CDR3 sequence: CASSHNGEQYF. In DNA form, the CDR3 reads TGTGCCAGCAGCCATAACGGCGAGCAGTACTTC. This chain connects TRBV7-8 to TRBJ2-7; D gene unclear. V lost 5 bases and J 6 bases, leaving 8 bases between the germline ends. Germline lookup yields CDR1 SGHVS and CDR2 FQNEAQ. This CDR3 is built from 11 residues.